The sequence of this T cell receptor (beta chain) was determined in a study of blood T cell repertoires in COVID-19. The data were produced by immunoSEQ multiplex PCR, yet TCRdb's version contains in-frame clones alone and is incomplete. The sample holds under 300,000 clones; approximately 90% are singletons and the top ten take 2% to 2.5%. The CDR3 length is 15 residues. Germline assignment: CDR1 MNHEY and CDR2 SMNVEV (reference sequence). V shed 6 bases and J shed 8 bases, with 20 bases lying between them. The sequenced sample consisted of PBMCs or T cells enriched from blood (not recorded which). This sequence joins TRBV27 and TRBJ2-1, with D perhaps TRBD1 (6 bases). The receptor's source is a woman in her sixties in a cohort exposed to, infected with or recovered from COVID-19 (not recorded which). CDR3 in amino acids: CASRLTGFTGDEQFF. CDR3 DNA sequence: TGTGCCAGCAGACTTACAGGGTTTACAGGAGATGAGCAGTTCTTC.